This TCR beta chain is drawn from a study of blood T cell repertoires in COVID-19. As for the study in general: Nucleic acid was either cDNA or gDNA, and it came from T cells, B-cell-depleted T cells, or PBMCs.

Participants were aged about 18 to 90 years, lived in over 20 US areas, and enrolled virtually. Cohort allocation depended upon clinical history that participants reported. Before they entered the study, exposed participants had met a COVID-19 case within 2 weeks. Clones were sequenced by immunoSEQ multiplex PCR, and TCRdb holds only the in-frame ones, with some missing. The sample lists 300,000 or so clones, roughly nine tenths occurring once. Germline trimming cut 3 bases from V and 5 bases from J; bases unmatched to any gene: 4. Germline V lookup: CDR1 KGHSH, CDR2 LQKENI. The CDR3 loop spans 15 amino acids.

The chain links TRBV18 to TRBJ1-6; TRBD1 agrees at 7 bases. Material: PBMCs or T cells enriched from blood (not recorded which). This clonotype originated in a woman in her forties or fifties who had been exposed to COVID-19. CDR3 coding DNA: TGTGCCAGCTCACCGGGACAGACCAATAATTCACCCCTCCACTTT. Protein product: CASSPGQTNNSPLHF.